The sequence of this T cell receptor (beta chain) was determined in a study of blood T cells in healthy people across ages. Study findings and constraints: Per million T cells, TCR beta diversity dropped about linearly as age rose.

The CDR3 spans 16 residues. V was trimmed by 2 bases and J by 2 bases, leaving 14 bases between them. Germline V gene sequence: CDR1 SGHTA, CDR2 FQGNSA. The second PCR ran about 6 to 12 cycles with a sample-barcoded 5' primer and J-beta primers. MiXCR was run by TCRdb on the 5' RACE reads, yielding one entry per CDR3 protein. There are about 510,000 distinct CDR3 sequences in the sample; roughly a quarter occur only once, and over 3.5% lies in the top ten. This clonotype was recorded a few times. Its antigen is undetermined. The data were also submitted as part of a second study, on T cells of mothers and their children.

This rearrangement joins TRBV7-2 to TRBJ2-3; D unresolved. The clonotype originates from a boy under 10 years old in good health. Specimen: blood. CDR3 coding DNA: TGTGCCAGCAGCTTATGGGCGGAACCTCCCACAGATACGCAGTATTTT. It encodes CASSLWAEPPTDTQYF.